The 9 T cell receptor beta chains in this list originate from one sample, sequenced in a study of T cell repertoires in cytomegalovirus infection. TCRdb passed the reads through MiXCR, listing each CDR3 protein once. Among 450,000 to 550,000 distinct CDR3 sequences, roughly 46% were seen once, and the ten largest hold 35% to 50%. No antigen has been assigned to these receptors. Sequenced here: cultured PBMCs, sampled from culture after CMV antigen stimulation. The receptors here all came from a human donor in good health (CMV status not recorded). Some clones in this sample may be carry-over from other donors' samples.

The sample holds a few counts of this clonotype. This sequence joins TRBV7-9 and TRBJ2-5, with D unclear. V gave up 1 base and J gave up 0 bases, with 6 bases separating them. The CDR3 spans 14 residues. CDR1 is SEHNR and CDR2 is FQNEAQ in the germline V gene (reference sequence). The CDR3 loop reads CASSLGSYQETQYF. CDR3 DNA: TGTGCCAGCAGCTTAGGGTCGTACCAAGAGACCCAGTACTTC.

The V call is TRBV20-1, the J call TRBJ2-1; 9 nucleotides align to TRBD2. The CDR3 has 17 amino acids. Germline CDR1 reads DFQATT; CDR2 reads SNEGSKA (reference sequence). The trim removed 3 bases at V and 0 bases at J, leaving 9 bases unmatched. As DNA, the CDR3 is TGCAGTGCTAGGGTGGCGGGGGGGATAAGCTCCTACAATGAGCAGTTCTTC. It is translated as CSARVAGGISSYNEQFF.

This clonotype was counted between two and nine times. This chain uses TRBV11-2 with TRBJ2-7; the D is unclear. The germline CDR1 and CDR2 sequences are SGHAT and FQNNGV. V dropped 1 base and J dropped 1 base, with 11 bases sitting between them. The CDR3 has 15 amino acids. The CDR3 nucleotides read TGTGCCAGCAGCTTAGTAGGTGAGAGTTCCTACGAGCAGTACTTC. It yields the protein CASSLVGESSYEQYF.

The CDR3 DNA reads TGTGCCAGCAGTGCCCTCCGAGCAACTAATGAAAAACTGTTTTTT. Amino acids: CASSALRATNEKLFF. V is TRBV2 and J is TRBJ1-4; no clear D. The germline gives CDR1 SNHLY, CDR2 FYNNEI. The CDR3 has 15 residues. V lost 4 bases to trimming and J lost 0 bases, with 9 bases between them.

The chain couples TRBV6-2 or TRBV6-3 to TRBJ2-1; D tentatively fits TRBD1 or TRBD2 (7 bases each). The length of the CDR3 is 16 residues. Germline CDR1 is MNHEY and CDR2 is SVGEGT. V was clipped by 7 bases and J by 10 bases, with 26 bases between them. CDR3 in DNA: TGTGCCAGCACGCTCCGCCGGGACAGTGGGGGGGGGGAGCAGTTCTTC. It translates to CASTLRRDSGGGEQFF.

This clonotype showed up just a few times. The genes are TRBV3-1 and TRBJ1-4; no clear D gene. This CDR3 has 11 amino acids. Trimming left V 1 base short and J 14 bases short, with 8 bases between. Germline-derived CDR1 and CDR2 are LGHDT and YNNKEL (reference sequence). DNA for the CDR3: TGTGCCAGCAGCCAAGGGGGAAGCCTGTTTTTT. Its protein is CASSQGGSLFF. Variable domain in full (rest from reference TRBV3-1 and TRBJ1-4): DTAVSQTPKYLVTQMGNDKSIKCEQNLGHDTMYWYKQDSKKFLKIMFSYNNKELIINETVPNRFSPKSPDKAHLNLHINSLELGDSAVYFCASSQGGSLFFGSGTQLSVL.

This clonotype was seen just once. The rearrangement links TRBV19 to TRBJ2-2, with D possibly being TRBD1 or TRBD2 (6 bases each). This CDR3 region has 16 residues. The germline gives CDR1 LNHDA, CDR2 SQIVND (reference sequence). V was pared by 7 bases and J by 3 bases, with 18 bases between. CDR3 loop: CASNPRGTPHTGELFF. CDR3 in DNA: TGTGCCAGTAACCCTAGGGGGACTCCCCACACCGGGGAGCTGTTTTTT.

This clonotype was counted a single time. The rearrangement uses TRBV5-1 and TRBJ2-5, with D perhaps given as TRBD1 or TRBD2 (7 bases each). The CDR3 is made up of 15 amino acids. V shed 6 bases and J shed 5 bases, with 20 bases lying between them. Germline V gives CDR1 SGHRS, CDR2 YFSETQ. The DNA of the CDR3 is TGCGCCAGCAACACCAGGGGGGGAGCCGGGGAGACCCAGTACTTC. Translation gives CASNTRGGAGETQYF.

This clonotype was found many times. J is TRBJ2-1 and V is TRBV6-2 or TRBV6-3; the match to TRBD2 covers 13 bases. Germline CDR1 reads MNHEY; CDR2 reads SVGEGT. Trimming at V came to 6 bases and at J to 4 bases, leaving 12 bases not matched to a gene. The CDR3 has 18 residues. CDR3 sequence: CASSSVRGLAGSYNEQFF. CDR3 bases: TGTGCCAGCAGCTCAGTTAGGGGACTAGCGGGGTCATACAATGAGCAGTTCTTC.